This paragraph covers one T cell receptor (beta chain) sequence. The antigen is unknown. This sample is drawn from a study of cytomegalovirus exposure and HLA in healthy donors. Findings and caveats of the study: Immune exposure was documented only through CMV serostatus.

Healthy bone marrow donors made up the donor group. A multiplex PCR was run with 60 Vbeta primers and 13 Jbeta primers. Produced via immunoSEQ multiplex PCR; TCRdb's table is partial and in-frame only. The repertoire includes 150,000 to 200,000 clones, roughly 73% of them detected once, and roughly 1.9% sits in the top ten. Germline loops: CDR1 LNHDA, CDR2 SQIVND (reference sequence). The CDR3 is made up of 15 amino acids. With 4 bases removed from V and 1 base from J, the gap between germline ends came to 13 bases. The sequence derives from a woman aged 30 to 39 in good health and CMV-seronegative. Sequencing used PBMCs. The chain combines TRBV19 with TRBJ1-1, with D hard to call. CDR3 protein: CASSTWGETNTEAFF. The CDR3 DNA reads as TGTGCCAGTAGTACTTGGGGAGAGACGAACACTGAAGCTTTCTTT.